The clone carrying this T cell receptor beta chain has only a few counts. As yet, its antigen is unknown. This sample stems from a study of a mutant IDH1 vaccine in newly diagnosed glioma. The method was immunoSEQ multiplex PCR; TCRdb's version includes in-frame clones alone and lacks a portion of them. The repertoire holds around 31,000 clones, around 78% seen once, with around 26% in the top ten. The sample's time point: week 11, during vaccination. In every dose of vaccine, 300 ug of mutant IDH1 20-mer peptide was given alongside topical imiquimod. Patients carried new grade 3 or 4 IDH1-mutant astrocytomas lacking nuclear ATRX. V was clipped by 8 bases and J by 0 bases; unmatched bases: 3. The CDR3 extends over 14 amino acids. CDR1 is SGHRS and CDR2 is YFSETQ in the germline V gene.

The receptor's source is a man aged 25-40 years with glioma. The chain has TRBV5-1 and TRBJ2-5, with 11 bases matching TRBD2. The source was PBMCs, collected from a glioma patient whose treatment included an IDH1 peptide vaccine. CDR3 DNA sequence: TGCGCCAGTGCGACTAGCGGGAACCAAGAGACCCAGTACTTC. It translates to CASATSGNQETQYF.